This T cell receptor (beta chain) was obtained from a study of cytomegalovirus exposure and HLA in healthy donors. Whole-study findings and limits: Later analysis indicated greater clonal expansion among HLA-associated TCR beta chains than among equally common other chains.

Amplification used 60 Vbeta primers and 13 Jbeta primers. Profiling relied on immunoSEQ multiplex PCR, and the TCRdb table lists in-frame clones only, not all of them. The sample comprises 140,000 or so clones, under 90% of which are singletons, and around 4.3% rests with the top ten. Losses at the gene ends were 3 bases for V and 4 bases for J; bases not matched to a gene: 15. Germline values: CDR1 SGHKS, CDR2 YYEKEE (reference sequence). There are 17 residues in the CDR3. This clone was counted a few times. What it recognizes is unknown. The rearrangement joins TRBV5-5 to TRBJ1-1, with TRBD1 matching over 7 bases. Sequencing was carried out using PBMCs. This receptor was taken from a man aged 35 to 55 in good health and CMV-seronegative. This chain's CDR3 is CASSSDDYRGRGTEAFF. In nucleotides, the CDR3 is TGTGCCAGCAGCTCGGACGATTACAGGGGAAGGGGCACTGAAGCTTTCTTT.